This T cell receptor (beta chain) was sequenced for a study of OX40 agonist ivuxolimab in advanced cancers. CDR1 and CDR2 from the germline V gene are SGDLS and YYNGEE. The CDR3 consists of 16 residues. Between the trimmed V and J ends, which lost 0 bases and 5 bases, there was a span of 14 bases. Here immunoSEQ multiplex PCR was the method, and the copy in TCRdb shows in-frame clones only, minus some. The repertoire holds tens of thousands of clones, with roughly 76% as singletons. Overall study findings and caveats: A proportion of nonresponders additionally exhibited low normalized T-cell clonal expansion.

As regards this clone: Its specificity is not known.

This sample comprised CD4+ or CD8+ T cells sorted from blood, obtained in a trial of the OX40 agonist ivuxolimab. V gene TRBV9 combines with J gene TRBJ2-2, with D possibly matching TRBD2 (7 bases). This sequence originates from an adult with an advanced solid tumor such as melanoma, head and neck, liver or kidney cancer. As DNA, the CDR3 is TGTGCCAGCAGCGTAGAGGGGGGGCCTCGGACCGGGGAGCTGTTTTTT. Its protein is CASSVEGGPRTGELFF.